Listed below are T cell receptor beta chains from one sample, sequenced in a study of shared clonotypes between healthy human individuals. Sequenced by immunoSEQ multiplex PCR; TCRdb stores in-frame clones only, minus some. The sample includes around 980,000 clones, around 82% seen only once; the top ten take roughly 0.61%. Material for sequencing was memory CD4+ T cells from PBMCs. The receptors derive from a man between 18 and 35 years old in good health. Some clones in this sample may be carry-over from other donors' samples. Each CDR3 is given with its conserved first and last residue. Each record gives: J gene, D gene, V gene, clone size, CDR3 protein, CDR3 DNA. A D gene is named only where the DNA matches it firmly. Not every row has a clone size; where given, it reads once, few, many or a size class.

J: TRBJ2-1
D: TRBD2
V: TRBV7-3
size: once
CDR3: CASSLAGGASSSYNEQFF
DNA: TGTGCCAGCAGTTTAGCGGGAGGGGCTTCAAGCTCCTACAATGAGCAGTTCTTC

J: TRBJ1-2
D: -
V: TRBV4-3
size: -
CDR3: CASSQERGQLYGYTF
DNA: TGCGCCAGCAGCCAAGAACGTGGACAGCTCTATGGCTACACCTTC

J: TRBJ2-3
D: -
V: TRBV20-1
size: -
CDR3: CSARNADTQYF
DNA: TGCAGTGCTAGAAACGCAGATACGCAGTATTTT

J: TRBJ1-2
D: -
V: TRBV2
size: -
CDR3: CASKQEGPSNYGYTF
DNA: TGTGCCAGCAAACAGGAGGGGCCCTCGAACTATGGCTACACCTTC

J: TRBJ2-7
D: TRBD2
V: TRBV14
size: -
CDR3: CASSLGTSGTYEQYF
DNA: TGTGCCAGCAGCCTAGGGACTAGCGGAACCTACGAGCAGTACTTC

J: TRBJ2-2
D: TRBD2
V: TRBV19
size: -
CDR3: CASSVLAGGHTGELFF
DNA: TGTGCCAGTAGTGTCCTAGCGGGAGGCCACACCGGGGAGCTGTTTTTT

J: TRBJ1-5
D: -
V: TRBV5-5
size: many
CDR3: CASSWDTEGPQHF
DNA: TGTGCCAGCAGTTGGGACACGGAGGGGCCCCAGCATTTT

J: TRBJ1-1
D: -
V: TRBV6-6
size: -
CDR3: CASSQGTATEAFF
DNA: TGTGCCAGCAGTCAGGGGACGGCCACTGAAGCTTTCTTT

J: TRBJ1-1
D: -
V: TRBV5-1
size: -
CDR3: CASSLAARGDTEAFF
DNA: TGCGCCAGCAGCTTGGCCGCAAGGGGGGACACTGAAGCTTTCTTT

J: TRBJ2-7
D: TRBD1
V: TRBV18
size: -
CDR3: CASSPGQGAPYEQYF
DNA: TGTGCCAGCTCACCGGGACAGGGGGCCCCCTACGAGCAGTACTTC

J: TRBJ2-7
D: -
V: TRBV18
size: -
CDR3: CASSLTGGALHEQYF
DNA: TGTGCCAGCTCACTGACGGGGGGCGCACTCCACGAGCAGTACTTC

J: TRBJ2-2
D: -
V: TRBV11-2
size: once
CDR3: CASSALGWGTGELFF
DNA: TGTGCCAGCAGCGCCCTGGGATGGGGCACCGGGGAGCTGTTTTTT

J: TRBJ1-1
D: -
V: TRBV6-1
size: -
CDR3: CASWRQLGTEAFF
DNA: TGTGCCAGCTGGCGGCAGTTGGGGACTGAAGCTTTCTTT

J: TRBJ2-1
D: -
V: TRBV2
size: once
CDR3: CASRGIYSYNEQFF
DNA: TGTGCCAGCAGAGGGATCTACTCCTACAATGAGCAGTTCTTC

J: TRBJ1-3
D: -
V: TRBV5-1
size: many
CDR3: CASKNSGNTIYF
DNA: TGCGCCAGCAAAAACTCTGGAAACACCATATATTTT

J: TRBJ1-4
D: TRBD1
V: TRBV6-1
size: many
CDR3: CASRATGGNEKLFF
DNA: TGTGCCAGCAGGGCAACAGGGGGCAATGAAAAACTGTTTTTT

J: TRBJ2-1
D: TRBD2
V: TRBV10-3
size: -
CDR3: CAISSGSSYNEQFF
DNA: TGTGCCATCTCTAGCGGGAGCTCCTACAATGAGCAGTTCTTC

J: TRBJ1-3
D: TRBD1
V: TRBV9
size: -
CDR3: CASSARQGSGNTIYF
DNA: TGTGCCAGCAGCGCCCGACAGGGCTCTGGAAACACCATATATTTT

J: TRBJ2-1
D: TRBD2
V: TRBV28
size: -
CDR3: CASSGRPGTSGFGGQFF
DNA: TGTGCCAGCAGTGGAAGGCCCGGGACTAGCGGGTTTGGGGGGCAGTTCTTC

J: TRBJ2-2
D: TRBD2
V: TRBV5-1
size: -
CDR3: CASSLGLAGPGELFF
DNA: TGCGCCAGCAGCCTCGGACTAGCGGGGCCCGGGGAGCTGTTTTTT

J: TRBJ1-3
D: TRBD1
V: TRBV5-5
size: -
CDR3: CASSPMTGPYSGNTIYF
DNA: TGTGCCAGCAGCCCGATGACAGGGCCATACTCTGGAAACACCATATATTTT

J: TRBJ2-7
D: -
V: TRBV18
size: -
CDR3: CASSLQDGPTYEQYF
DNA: TGTGCCAGCTCACTACAGGACGGACCAACCTACGAGCAGTACTTC

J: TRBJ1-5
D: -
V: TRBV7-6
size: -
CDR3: CASSSFGTNQPQHF
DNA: TGTGCCAGCAGCTCGTTCGGGACAAATCAGCCCCAGCATTTT

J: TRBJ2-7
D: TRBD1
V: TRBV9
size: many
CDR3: CASSPPGQGLGEQYF
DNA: TGTGCCAGCAGCCCTCCGGGACAGGGTCTGGGCGAGCAGTACTTC

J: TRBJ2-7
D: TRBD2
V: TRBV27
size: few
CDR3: CASSTSGSRYEQYF
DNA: TGTGCCAGCAGTACTAGCGGGAGTAGGTACGAGCAGTACTTC

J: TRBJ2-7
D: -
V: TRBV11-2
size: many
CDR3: CASSLDPFGRYEQYF
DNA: TGTGCCAGCAGCTTAGACCCCTTTGGGCGGTACGAGCAGTACTTC

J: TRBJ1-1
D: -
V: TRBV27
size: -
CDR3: CASWWGRVNTEAFF
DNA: TGTGCCAGCTGGTGGGGCAGGGTGAACACTGAAGCTTTCTTT

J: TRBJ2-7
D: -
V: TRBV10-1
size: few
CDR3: CASSTFRGGPYEQYF
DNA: TGCGCCAGCAGTACATTCAGGGGGGGCCCCTACGAGCAGTACTTC

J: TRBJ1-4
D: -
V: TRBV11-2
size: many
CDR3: CASTRDLANEKLFF
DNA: TGTGCCAGCACCAGGGATTTAGCTAATGAAAAACTGTTTTTT

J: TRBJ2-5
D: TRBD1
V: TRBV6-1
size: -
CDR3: CASRGTANIQETQYF
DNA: TGTGCCAGCAGAGGGACAGCAAATATCCAAGAGACCCAGTACTTC

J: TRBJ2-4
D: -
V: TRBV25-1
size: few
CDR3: CASSARSMSIQYF
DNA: TGTGCCAGCAGTGCTCGTAGTATGTCCATTCAGTACTTC

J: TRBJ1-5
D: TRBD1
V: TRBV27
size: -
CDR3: CASSPTTGVSRNQPQHF
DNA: TGTGCCAGCAGTCCCACTACAGGGGTCTCCCGCAATCAGCCCCAGCATTTT

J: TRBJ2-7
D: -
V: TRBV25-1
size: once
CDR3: CASSGWSYEQYF
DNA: TGTGCCAGCAGTGGGTGGAGCTACGAGCAGTACTTC

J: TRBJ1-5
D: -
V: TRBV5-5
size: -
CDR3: CASSSTGPSGGPQHF
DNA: TGTGCCAGCAGCTCTACCGGGCCCTCCGGTGGGCCCCAGCATTTT

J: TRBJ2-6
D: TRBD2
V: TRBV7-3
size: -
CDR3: CASSPPGGSGANVLTF
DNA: TGTGCCAGCAGCCCCCCGGGGGGGTCTGGGGCCAACGTCCTGACTTTC

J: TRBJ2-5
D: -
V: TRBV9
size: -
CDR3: CASSAGAGETQYF
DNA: TGTGCCAGCAGCGCGGGAGCGGGAGAGACCCAGTACTTC

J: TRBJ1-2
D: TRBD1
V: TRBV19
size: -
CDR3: CASSPRDRPLIGYTF
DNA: TGTGCCAGTAGTCCCCGGGACAGGCCCCTGATCGGCTACACCTTC

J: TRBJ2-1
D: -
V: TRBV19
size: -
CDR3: CASSMAELAPTNEQFF
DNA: TGTGCCAGTAGTATGGCGGAACTCGCCCCAACCAATGAGCAGTTCTTC

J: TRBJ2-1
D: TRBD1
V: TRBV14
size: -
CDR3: CASSQGDPGPGGWNFDNEQFF
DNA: TGTGCCAGCAGCCAGGGGGATCCGGGCCCAGGGGGTTGGAATTTCGACAATGAGCAGTTCTTC

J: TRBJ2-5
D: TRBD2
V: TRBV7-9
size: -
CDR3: CASSSTTGLANFQETQYF
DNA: TGTGCCAGCAGCTCTACTACGGGACTAGCGAACTTCCAAGAGACCCAGTACTTC

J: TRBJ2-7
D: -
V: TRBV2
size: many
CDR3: CASSDQDSSYEQYF
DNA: TGTGCCAGCAGTGATCAAGACAGCTCCTACGAGCAGTACTTC

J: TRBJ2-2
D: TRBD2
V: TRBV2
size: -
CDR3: CAGGSGRAGTGELFF
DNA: TGTGCCGGAGGTAGCGGGAGGGCCGGAACCGGGGAGCTGTTTTTT

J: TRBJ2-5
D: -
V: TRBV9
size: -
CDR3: CASSSGLAETQYF
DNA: TGTGCCAGCAGCTCGGGCCTCGCAGAGACCCAGTACTTC

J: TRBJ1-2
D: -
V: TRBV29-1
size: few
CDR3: CSVVGGYGYTF
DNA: TGCAGCGTTGTTGGGGGCTATGGCTACACCTTC

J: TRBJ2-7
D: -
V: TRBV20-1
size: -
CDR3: CSASGPEQYF
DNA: TGCAGTGCTAGTGGGCCGGAGCAGTACTTC

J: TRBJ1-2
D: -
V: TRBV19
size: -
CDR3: CASNIRLGNYGYTF
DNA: TGTGCCAGTAATATACGACTGGGTAACTATGGCTACACCTTC

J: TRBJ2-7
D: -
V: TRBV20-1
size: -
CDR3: CRAAGTYEQYF
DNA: TGCAGGGCGGCGGGTACGTATGAGCAGTACTTC

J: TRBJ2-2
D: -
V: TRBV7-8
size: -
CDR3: CASSLRDRTNTGELFF
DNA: TGTGCCAGCAGCTTACGTGACAGGACCAACACCGGGGAGCTGTTTTTT

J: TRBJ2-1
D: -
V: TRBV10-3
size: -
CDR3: CAISEGAASQFF
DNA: TGTGCCATCAGTGAGGGGGCGGCCTCGCAGTTCTTC

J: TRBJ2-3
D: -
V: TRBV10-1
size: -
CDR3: CASSELENYQPIYTQYF
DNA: TGCGCCAGCAGTGAGCTAGAGAACTACCAACCAATTTATACGCAGTATTTT

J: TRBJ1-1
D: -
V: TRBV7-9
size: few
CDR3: CASTIMRGEAFF
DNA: TGTGCCAGCACCATCATGAGGGGTGAAGCTTTCTTT

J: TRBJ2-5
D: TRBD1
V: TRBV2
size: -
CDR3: CASSGDRSVETQYF
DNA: TGTGCCAGCAGTGGGGACAGGTCGGTTGAGACCCAGTACTTC

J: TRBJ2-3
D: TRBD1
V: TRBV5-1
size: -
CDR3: CASTLPGQGATDTQYF
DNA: TGCGCCAGCACCCTACCGGGACAGGGGGCTACAGATACGCAGTATTTT

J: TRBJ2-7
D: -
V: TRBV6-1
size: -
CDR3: CASRGTSLYEQYF
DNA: TGTGCCAGCAGGGGGACTTCCCTCTACGAGCAGTACTTC

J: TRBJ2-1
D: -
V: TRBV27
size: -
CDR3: CASSSSGSSYNEQFF
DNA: TGTGCCAGCAGTTCTTCCGGTAGCTCCTACAATGAGCAGTTCTTC